The 32 T cell receptor beta chains below were found in one sample sequenced in a study of OX40 agonist ivuxolimab in advanced cancers. Method: immunoSEQ multiplex PCR; TCRdb's copy keeps in-frame clones and lacks some. The sample includes 130,000 or so clones, over 85% of them seen just once. This specimen was CD4+ or CD8+ T cells sorted from blood, taken in a trial of the OX40 agonist ivuxolimab. The receptors were gathered from an adult with an advanced solid tumor such as melanoma, head and neck, liver or kidney cancer.

The chain is built from TRBV6-5 and TRBJ2-7; no firm D call. The CDR3 has 10 amino acids. V lost 7 bases and J lost 5, with 6 bases in between. Looked up from germline, CDR1 is MNHEY and CDR2 is SVGAGI. DNA of the CDR3: TGTGCCAGCACCTGGAACGAGCAGTACTTC. Protein: CASTWNEQYF.

J is TRBJ2-7 and V is TRBV11-1, with D perhaps TRBD1 or TRBD2 (5 bases each). The CDR3 contains 12 residues. V was clipped by 4 bases and J by 5 bases, with 9 bases between them. Per the germline V gene, CDR1 is SGHAT and CDR2 is FQDESV (reference sequence). The CDR3 DNA is TGTGCCAGCAGCTCCGGGACGAACGAGCAGTACTTC. Protein sequence: CASSSGTNEQYF. Full variable domain (remainder filled in from reference TRBV11-1 and TRBJ2-7): EAEVAQSPRYKITEKSQAVAFWCDPISGHATLYWYRQILGQGPELLVQFQDESVVDDSQLPKDRFSAERLKGVDSTLKIQPAELGDSAMYLCASSSGTNEQYFGPGTRLTVT.

There are a few counts of this clone. V is TRBV19 and J is TRBJ1-3; D may be TRBD1 (6 bases). With 3 bases removed from V and 3 bases from J, the gap between germline ends came to 12 bases. Germline V gene sequence: CDR1 LNHDA, CDR2 SQIVND (reference sequence). The CDR3 length is 15 residues. In DNA, the CDR3 is TGTGCCAGTAGTATCCCAGGGGCAAGTGGAAACACCATATATTTT. It is translated as CASSIPGASGNTIYF.

The gene calls are TRBV2 and TRBJ2-4; D might be TRBD2 (6 bases). The V end lost 0 bases, the J end lost 11 bases, and 14 bases lay between the germline ends. This CDR3 has 14 amino acids. CDR1 is SNHLY, CDR2 FYNNEI, per germline. The chain's CDR3 is CASSEAGRTGVQYF. The CDR3 DNA reads as TGTGCCAGCAGTGAAGCGGGACGAACGGGGGTTCAGTACTTC.

CDR3 protein: CASSPRGSRYNEQFF. The CDR3 region has the DNA TGCGCCAGCAGCCCGCGGGGGAGCCGGTACAATGAGCAGTTCTTC. V is TRBV5-1 and J is TRBJ2-1; TRBD2 aligns across 7 bases. V shed 4 bases, J shed 4 bases, and the junction held 8 bases outside the gene matches. This CDR3 region has 15 residues. Germline V gene sequence: CDR1 SGHRS, CDR2 YFSETQ.

CDR3 sequence reads: CASSQKSSGAYEQYF. The DNA of the CDR3 is TGTGCCAGCAGCCAAAAAAGTTCCGGGGCCTACGAGCAGTACTTC. The chain has TRBV7-9 and TRBJ2-7; possible D gene TRBD2, 5 bases. V was pared by 5 bases and J by 2 bases, with 16 bases between. CDR3 length: 15 amino acids. CDR1 and CDR2 from the germline V gene are SEHNR and FQNEAQ (reference sequence).

This clone occurred once. The chain uses TRBV7-3 and TRBJ1-5; perhaps TRBD1 as D (5 bases). The CDR3 runs to 15 residues. V lost 0 bases, J lost 6 bases, and 12 bases lay in between. CDR1 SGHTA and CDR2 FQGTGA come from the germline V gene. The CDR3 here is CASSLTGGNGQPQHF. DNA for the CDR3: TGTGCCAGCAGCTTAACGGGGGGGAACGGTCAGCCCCAGCATTTT. Drawing the rest from reference TRBV7-3 and TRBJ1-5, the complete variable domain is GAGVSQTPSNKVTEKGKYVELRCDPISGHTALYWYRQSLGQGPEFLIYFQGTGAADDSGLPNDRFFAVRPEGSVSTLKIQRTERGDSAVYLCASSLTGGNGQPQHFGDGTRLSIL.

The gene calls are TRBV5-1 and TRBJ2-4, with 8 positions matching TRBD1. The CDR3 sequence is 19 residues long. CDR1 SGHRS and CDR2 YFSETQ come from the germline V gene. V lost 0 bases, J lost 7 bases, and 18 bases stayed unmatched. CDR3: CASSLGDRTTLAKKNIQYF. CDR3 DNA sequence: TGCGCCAGCAGCTTGGGGGACAGGACTACTTTAGCCAAAAAGAACATTCAGTACTTC.

The V and J genes are TRBV28 and TRBJ1-2, with 7 positions matching TRBD1. The CDR3 has 15 residues. Germline V gene data show CDR1 as MDHEN and CDR2 as SYDVKM. V gave up 5 bases and J gave up 4 bases; unmatched junction bases: 10. The CDR3 protein is CASSTGTADFYGYTF. The CDR3 coding sequence is TGTGCCAGCAGTACCGGGACAGCGGACTTCTATGGCTACACCTTC.

The CDR3 region is CASRLDRAANQPQHF. CDR3 sequence (DNA): TGTGCCAGCAGGTTGGACAGGGCGGCCAATCAGCCCCAGCATTTT. V and J are TRBV28 and TRBJ1-5, with TRBD1 identical over 8 bases. This CDR3 region has 15 residues. In germline, CDR1 is MDHEN, CDR2 SYDVKM. The V segment lost 6 bases and the J segment 3 bases; nucleotides outside the gene matches: 7.

The V gene is TRBV5-1, the J gene TRBJ2-1; unclear D gene. The CDR3 totals 14 residues. Germline CDR1 and CDR2: SGHRS and YFSETQ. Trimming shortened V by 0 bases and J by 5 bases, and 9 bases separated the two germline ends. The DNA of the CDR3 is TGCGCCAGCAGCTTGGGGCAGGTAGACAATGAGCAGTTCTTC. Translated: CASSLGQVDNEQFF.

The CDR3 here is CATKALSGLPFNEQFF. Written as DNA, the CDR3 is TGTGCCACAAAAGCACTCTCGGGACTCCCCTTTAATGAGCAGTTCTTC. The chain employs TRBV28 and TRBJ2-1; possibly TRBD2 for D (6 bases). The CDR3 covers 16 residues. The V and J ends lost 10 bases and 7 bases respectively, with 26 bases between them. Germline CDR1 reads MDHEN; CDR2 reads SYDVKM.

The chain uses TRBV18 and TRBJ2-3; 10 nucleotides agree with TRBD2. The CDR3 is 17 amino acids. Germline V CDR1 and CDR2: KGHSH, LQKENI. V shed 7 bases, J shed 0 bases, and the junction held 10 bases outside the gene matches. The CDR3, as DNA: TGTGCCAGCTGTCAACCGGGACTAGCGACTAGCACAGATACGCAGTATTTT. Translated, it gives CASCQPGLATSTDTQYF.

The chain is built from TRBV7-9 and TRBJ1-2, with no clear D. Per the germline V gene, CDR1 is SEHNR and CDR2 is FQNEAQ (reference sequence). The CDR3 is 16 amino acids. The germline V and J ends were trimmed by 1 base and 1 base, with 13 bases remaining between them. The DNA of the CDR3 is TGTGCCAGCAGCTTAGATTTGCGGAACCGTAACTATGGCTACACCTTC. It encodes CASSLDLRNRNYGYTF.

The chain is built from TRBV6-6 and TRBJ2-1; no reliable D call. V lost 5 bases to trimming and J lost 7 bases, with 12 bases between them. The CDR3 is made up of 13 amino acids. Germline CDR1 MNHNY, CDR2 SVGAGI (reference sequence). The CDR3 loop is CASSRVYSNEQFF. CDR3 DNA: TGTGCCAGCAGTCGGGTCTACAGTAATGAGCAGTTCTTC.

CDR3 amino acids: CASSVTGGSYGYTF. The CDR3 DNA reads as TGTGCCAGCAGCGTCACAGGGGGTAGCTATGGCTACACCTTC. The chain employs TRBV7-2 and TRBJ1-2; 8 bases are a match to TRBD1. Looked up from germline, CDR1 is SGHTA and CDR2 is FQGNSA. The CDR3 runs 14 residues. J was trimmed by 4 bases and V by 5 bases; bases with no gene match: 6. Full variable domain (missing parts from reference TRBV7-2 and TRBJ1-2): GAGVSQSPSNKVTEKGKDVELRCDPISGHTALYWYRQSLGQGLEFLIYFQGNSAPDKSGLPSDRFSAERTGGSVSTLTIQRTQQEDSAVYLCASSVTGGSYGYTFGSGTRLTVV.

CDR3 in amino acids: CASRSGPTDTQYF. The CDR3 DNA reads TGTGCCAGCAGGTCAGGGCCCACAGATACGCAGTATTTT. This chain uses TRBV5-6 with TRBJ2-3, with D perhaps TRBD1 (5 bases). Germline lookup yields CDR1 SGHDT and CDR2 YYEEEE. With 5 bases removed from V and 2 bases from J, the gap between germline ends came to 9 bases. The CDR3 spans 13 residues.

This sequence joins TRBV5-1 and TRBJ1-4; maybe TRBD1 (5 bases). Germline CDR1 reads SGHRS; CDR2 reads YFSETQ. This CDR3 contains 16 residues. V was cut by 4 bases and J by 4 bases, with 17 bases left in between. CDR3 loop: CASSPRGGEGNEKLFF. CDR3 DNA sequence: TGCGCCAGCAGCCCGAGGGGTGGAGAGGGTAATGAAAAACTGTTTTTT.

This clone was observed a single time. This chain joins TRBV7-2 and TRBJ2-1; perhaps TRBD2 as D (7 bases). Germline loops: CDR1 SGHTA, CDR2 FQGNSA. V shed 10 bases and J shed 7 bases, with 20 bases lying between them. The CDR3 totals 14 residues. The CDR3 sequence is CATGGGGGRNEQFF. The CDR3 region has the DNA TGTGCCACCGGCGGGGGCGGGGGTCGAAATGAGCAGTTCTTC.

The chain couples TRBV27 to TRBJ1-5; D gene unclear. CDR3 length equals 15 residues. Germline V gene sequence: CDR1 MNHEY, CDR2 SMNVEV (reference sequence). Trimming cost V 0 bases and J 1 base, with 7 bases left between them. The CDR3 sequence is CASSLSRQSNQPQHF. In DNA, the CDR3 is TGTGCCAGCAGTTTATCGAGGCAGAGCAATCAGCCCCAGCATTTT.

The rearrangement links TRBV7-2 to TRBJ1-2; D is uncertain. The V gene's germline CDR1 is SGHTA and CDR2 FQGNSA. This CDR3 contains 15 residues. The V end was cut by 5 bases, the J end by 2 bases, with 15 bases between. The DNA for the CDR3 is TGTGCCAGCAGCCAGAGACCTCTTGACAACTATGGCTACACCTTC. Its translation is CASSQRPLDNYGYTF.

V gene TRBV11-2 combines with J gene TRBJ1-6, with 7 bases identical to TRBD1. The CDR3 totals 15 residues. The V and J ends lost 1 base and 7 bases, in that order; junction bases with no gene match: 4. The germline gives CDR1 SGHAT, CDR2 FQNNGV. In DNA, the CDR3 is TGTGCCAGCAGCTTAGGACAGGGTTCCAATTCACCCCTCCACTTT. Translation: CASSLGQGSNSPLHF.

The chain has TRBV2 and TRBJ2-7, with 11 positions matching TRBD2. V gave up 7 bases and J gave up 3 bases; unmatched junction bases: 5. CDR1 SNHLY and CDR2 FYNNEI come from the germline V gene. The CDR3 contains 14 residues. The CDR3 DNA follows: TGTGCCAGCACCTTCGGACTAGCGGGCTACGAGCAGTACTTC. It translates to CASTFGLAGYEQYF. Drawing the rest from reference TRBV2 and TRBJ2-7, the complete variable domain is EPEVTQTPSHQVTQMGQEVILRCVPISNHLYFYWYRQILGQKVEFLVSFYNNEISEKSEIFDDQFSVERPDGSNFTLKIRSTKLEDSAMYFCASTFGLAGYEQYFGPGTRLTVT.

This rearrangement joins TRBV19 to TRBJ1-5, with 8 bases that match TRBD1. CDR3 length equals 18 residues. Germline CDR1 and CDR2: LNHDA and SQIVND (reference sequence). The J segment lost 0 bases and the V segment lost 3 bases, leaving 10 bases of the junction unmatched. The CDR3 DNA sequence: TGTGCCAGTAGTATGAGGGCAGGGGGCGCGGTTAGCAATCAGCCCCAGCATTTT. Translation: CASSMRAGGAVSNQPQHF.

The rearrangement joins TRBV30 to TRBJ2-7; perhaps TRBD1 as D (7 bases). Trimming stripped 3 bases from V and 3 bases from J, with 15 bases between. The CDR3 length is 14 residues. CDR1 and CDR2 (germline): GTSNPN, SVGIG (reference sequence). The CDR3 region has the DNA TGTGCCTGGAGCCGATCAGGGGGGATCTACGAGCAGTACTTC. It yields the protein CAWSRSGGIYEQYF.

The CDR3 DNA reads as TGTGCCAGCAGTTGGACAGGGCGGGTGAACACTGAAGCTTTCTTT. Its translation is CASSWTGRVNTEAFF. The chain joins TRBV28 to TRBJ1-1; TRBD1 aligns across 8 bases. V was clipped by 4 bases and J by 0 bases; unmatched bases: 4. This CDR3 spans 15 amino acids. Germline values: CDR1 MDHEN, CDR2 SYDVKM.

The chain links TRBV5-6 to TRBJ2-5, with 9 nucleotides matching TRBD1. Germline CDR1 is SGHDT and CDR2 is YYEEEE. The CDR3 runs 16 residues. J gave up 1 base and V 2 bases, and 6 bases lay outside the gene matches. The CDR3 loop is CASSFKRTGVQETQYF. As DNA, the CDR3 is TGTGCCAGCAGCTTCAAACGGACAGGGGTCCAAGAGACCCAGTACTTC.

The chain joins TRBV6-5 to TRBJ1-5; 7 bases match TRBD1. Germline CDR1 MNHEY, CDR2 SVGAGI. The V segment lost 5 bases and the J segment 6 bases; nucleotides outside the gene matches: 7. The CDR3 loop spans 14 amino acids. CDR3 loop: CASSQTGRVQPQHF. Written as DNA, the CDR3 is TGTGCCAGCAGTCAGACAGGGAGGGTTCAGCCCCAGCATTTT.

This chain uses TRBV5-4 with TRBJ1-2, with D unresolved. The CDR3 loop spans 15 amino acids. The V end lost 0 bases, the J end lost 2 bases, and 11 bases lay between the germline ends. Germline loops: CDR1 SGHNT, CDR2 YYREEE (reference sequence). The CDR3 reads CASSLEVGLNYGYTF. The CDR3 DNA follows: TGTGCCAGCAGCTTGGAGGTGGGGTTAAACTATGGCTACACCTTC.

The chain carries TRBV4-1 and TRBJ2-1; 13 positions agree with TRBD2. The CDR3 length is 16 residues. CDR1 is MGHRA and CDR2 is YSYEKL in the germline V gene. Unmatched junction bases numbered 8, after V lost 5 bases and J lost 7 bases. CDR3 sequence: CASSSPGTSGVNEQFF. CDR3 DNA sequence: TGCGCCAGCAGCTCTCCCGGGACTAGCGGGGTGAATGAGCAGTTCTTC.

V gene TRBV28 combines with J gene TRBJ1-2; D remains unclear. This CDR3 has 16 residues. The germline V gene has CDR1 MDHEN and CDR2 SYDVKM. Trimming cost V 6 bases and J 0 bases, with 17 bases left between them. The CDR3 DNA reads as TGTGCCAGCAGCCCCGCTGAATGGTTAGCTAACTATGGCTACACCTTC. It translates to CASSPAEWLANYGYTF.

This chain connects TRBV5-1 to TRBJ2-7; no firm D call. The CDR3 runs to 15 residues. Trimming took off 1 base at V and 0 bases at J, with 11 bases between the two ends. Germline CDR1 and CDR2: SGHRS and YFSETQ. DNA of the CDR3: TGCGCCAGCAGCTTGTGGGCAGGAAGCTCCTACGAGCAGTACTTC. Translation: CASSLWAGSSYEQYF.